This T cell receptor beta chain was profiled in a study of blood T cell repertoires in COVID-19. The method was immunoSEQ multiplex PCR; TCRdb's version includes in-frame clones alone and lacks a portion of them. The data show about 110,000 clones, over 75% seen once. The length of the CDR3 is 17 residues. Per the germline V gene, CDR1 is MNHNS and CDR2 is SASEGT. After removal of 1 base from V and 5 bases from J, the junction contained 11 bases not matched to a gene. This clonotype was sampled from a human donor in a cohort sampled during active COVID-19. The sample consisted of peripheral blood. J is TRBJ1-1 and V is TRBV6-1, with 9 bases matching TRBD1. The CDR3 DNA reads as TGTGCCAGCAGTGAAGGCTGGACAGGGGATATATCGACTGAAGCTTTCTTT. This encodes CASSEGWTGDISTEAFF.